The 7 T cell receptor beta chains below were found in one sample sequenced in a study of shared clonotypes between healthy human individuals. TCRdb's table, derived via immunoSEQ multiplex PCR, lists solely in-frame clones and lacks some. The sample lists a few hundred thousand clones, 70% to 80% occurring once. Sequencing input: PBMCs. All receptors derive from a woman aged 40 to 50 in good health. Some clones in this sample may be carry-over from other donors' samples.

This chain uses TRBV9 with TRBJ2-3; 11 bases align to TRBD2. Trimming at V came to 1 base and at J to 5 bases, leaving 6 bases not matched to a gene. Germline V lookup: CDR1 SGDLS, CDR2 YYNGEE. The CDR3 has 16 amino acids. This CDR3 reads CASSVQGLAALDTQYF. Written as DNA, the CDR3 is TGTGCCAGCAGCGTACAGGGACTAGCGGCCTTAGATACGCAGTATTTT.

The chain has TRBV9 and TRBJ2-5; either TRBD1 or TRBD2 may fit D (5 bases each). Trimming took 3 bases from V and 0 from J, leaving 9 bases between them. Germline loops: CDR1 SGDLS, CDR2 YYNGEE. This CDR3 has 14 residues. The CDR3 reads CASSASGHQETQYF. The CDR3 DNA reads as TGTGCCAGCAGCGCTTCGGGACACCAAGAGACCCAGTACTTC.

There are a few counts of this clone. The gene calls are TRBV18 and TRBJ1-5; the match to TRBD1 covers 9 bases. The V and J ends lost 3 bases and 2 bases, in that order; junction bases with no gene match: 2. The CDR3 is 15 residues long. CDR1 KGHSH and CDR2 LQKENI come from the germline V gene. The CDR3 reads CASSPRDRGNQPQHF. In DNA form, the CDR3 reads TGTGCCAGCTCACCTCGGGACAGGGGCAATCAGCCCCAGCATTTT.

The chain carries TRBV6-6 and TRBJ1-2; the match to TRBD1 covers 7 bases. The V and J ends lost 5 bases and 5 bases, in that order; junction bases with no gene match: 8. The length of the CDR3 is 14 residues. From germline, CDR1 is MNHNY and CDR2 SVGAGI (reference sequence). DNA of the CDR3: TGTGCCAGCAGTCCGGGAGGGGGCGCGTATGGCTACACCTTC. The encoded protein is CASSPGGGAYGYTF.

The V gene is TRBV18, the J gene TRBJ1-1, with D uncertain. Germline values: CDR1 KGHSH, CDR2 LQKENI. This CDR3 is 13 amino acids long. V lost 8 bases and J lost 5, with 15 bases in between. CDR3 coding DNA: TGTGCCAGCACCGCGTTAGACGGGACTGAAGCTTTCTTT. Encoded protein: CASTALDGTEAFF.

The V call is TRBV7-8, the J call TRBJ2-1, with 15 bases that match TRBD2. The ends lost 5 bases at V and 7 bases at J; junction bases unmatched: 6. Germline V gives CDR1 SGHVS, CDR2 FQNEAQ. The CDR3 loop spans 16 amino acids. In DNA form, the CDR3 reads TGTGCCAGCAGCCTAAGGACTAGCGGGAGGGTAAATGAGCAGTTCTTC. Translating gives CASSLRTSGRVNEQFF. The full variable domain, rest sourced from reference TRBV7-8 and TRBJ2-1, is GAGVSQSPRYKVAKRGQDVALRCDPISGHVSLFWYQQALGQGPEFLTYFQNEAQLDKSGLPSDRFFAERPEGSVSTLKIQRTQQEDSAVYLCASSLRTSGRVNEQFFGPGTRLTVL.

This clone has a single count. This chain joins TRBV11-2 and TRBJ2-3; no clear D. Trimming took 3 bases from V and 5 from J, leaving 9 bases between them. The length of the CDR3 is 13 residues. From germline, CDR1 is SGHAT and CDR2 FQNNGV. The CDR3 nucleotides read TGTGCCAGCAGCTTCGGACCGGGAGATACGCAGTATTTT. Translating it yields CASSFGPGDTQYF.